This is a list of T cell receptor beta chains from one sample in a study of CD8+ T cells in alopecia areata. The data were produced by immunoSEQ multiplex PCR, yet TCRdb's version contains in-frame clones alone and is incomplete. The sample contains some 95,000 clones, roughly 45% of which appear only once. Specimen: CD8+ T cells sorted from blood, collected at week 24, from a patient treated with tofacitinib. Receptors originate from a human donor with alopecia areata. The CDR3 runs from the conserved cysteine through the conserved F or W. Fields, in order: clone size, V gene, J gene, D gene, CDR3 protein, CDR3 DNA. The D gene is left open where the match is weak. Only part of the rows carry a size: once, few, many, or a class if the clone is expanded.

clone size: NA
V gene: TRBV29-1
J gene: TRBJ2-1
D gene: NA
CDR3 protein: CSVEKADSYNEQFF
CDR3 DNA: TGCAGCGTTGAAAAGGCGGACTCCTACAATGAGCAGTTCTTC

clone size: NA
V gene: TRBV7-2
J gene: TRBJ2-1
D gene: TRBD2
CDR3 protein: CASSWGGRAGDEQFF
CDR3 DNA: TGTGCCAGCAGCTGGGGCGGGAGGGCCGGTGATGAGCAGTTCTTC

clone size: few
V gene: TRBV2
J gene: TRBJ1-5
D gene: TRBD1
CDR3 protein: CASGYLQGVNQPQHF
CDR3 DNA: TGTGCCAGCGGCTATCTACAGGGGGTTAATCAGCCCCAGCATTTT

clone size: NA
V gene: TRBV30
J gene: TRBJ1-2
D gene: TRBD1
CDR3 protein: CAWSWGQRLYGYTF
CDR3 DNA: TGTGCCTGGAGTTGGGGACAGCGACTTTATGGCTACACCTTC

clone size: NA
V gene: TRBV30
J gene: TRBJ1-3
D gene: NA
CDR3 protein: CAWGPRGLNTIYF
CDR3 DNA: TGTGCCTGGGGGCCTAGGGGGTTAAACACCATATATTTT

clone size: few
V gene: TRBV9
J gene: TRBJ2-5
D gene: NA
CDR3 protein: CASSEGGQETQYF
CDR3 DNA: TGTGCCAGCAGCGAAGGAGGGCAAGAGACCCAGTACTTC

clone size: NA
V gene: TRBV9
J gene: TRBJ1-1
D gene: NA
CDR3 protein: CASSQLGAPNTEAFF
CDR3 DNA: TGTGCCAGCAGTCAACTAGGGGCGCCGAACACTGAAGCTTTCTTT

clone size: many
V gene: TRBV7-6
J gene: TRBJ2-1
D gene: NA
CDR3 protein: CASSLYPSPHEQFF
CDR3 DNA: TGTGCCAGCAGCTTATACCCTAGCCCACATGAGCAGTTCTTC

clone size: NA
V gene: TRBV6-1
J gene: TRBJ1-1
D gene: TRBD1
CDR3 protein: CASSMNRGYTEAFF
CDR3 DNA: TGTGCCAGCAGCATGAACAGGGGTTATACTGAAGCTTTCTTT

clone size: few
V gene: TRBV28
J gene: TRBJ2-1
D gene: NA
CDR3 protein: CASRRAKASSYNEQFF
CDR3 DNA: TGTGCCAGCAGGCGGGCGAAAGCTAGCTCCTACAATGAGCAGTTCTTC

clone size: few
V gene: TRBV5-1
J gene: TRBJ2-2
D gene: NA
CDR3 protein: CASSSAGELFF
CDR3 DNA: TGCGCCAGCAGCTCGGCCGGGGAGCTGTTTTTT

clone size: NA
V gene: TRBV9
J gene: TRBJ2-3
D gene: TRBD2
CDR3 protein: CASSVSGRDPDTQYF
CDR3 DNA: TGTGCCAGCAGCGTTAGCGGGAGGGACCCAGATACGCAGTATTTT

clone size: NA
V gene: TRBV7-2
J gene: TRBJ2-3
D gene: TRBD2
CDR3 protein: CASSYLTSGRVTDTQYF
CDR3 DNA: TGTGCCAGCAGCTACCTTACTAGCGGGAGGGTCACAGATACGCAGTATTTT

clone size: NA
V gene: TRBV7-9
J gene: TRBJ2-7
D gene: TRBD1
CDR3 protein: CASSDRGSYEQYF
CDR3 DNA: TGTGCCAGCAGCGACAGGGGCTCCTACGAGCAGTACTTC

clone size: few
V gene: TRBV7-9
J gene: TRBJ2-2
D gene: NA
CDR3 protein: CAIQDTGELFF
CDR3 DNA: TGTGCTATCCAGGACACCGGGGAGCTGTTTTTT

clone size: NA
V gene: TRBV27
J gene: TRBJ2-5
D gene: NA
CDR3 protein: CASRNIGQKIQETQYF
CDR3 DNA: TGTGCCAGCAGGAACATAGGACAGAAAATCCAAGAGACCCAGTACTTC

clone size: few
V gene: TRBV30
J gene: TRBJ2-5
D gene: NA
CDR3 protein: CAWSMGVEETQYF
CDR3 DNA: TGTGCCTGGAGTATGGGGGTGGAGGAGACCCAGTACTTC

clone size: NA
V gene: TRBV12-5
J gene: TRBJ2-1
D gene: TRBD2
CDR3 protein: CASSSGTYNEQFF
CDR3 DNA: TGTGCTAGTTCTAGCGGGACGTACAATGAGCAGTTCTTC

clone size: NA
V gene: TRBV7-4
J gene: TRBJ1-5
D gene: TRBD1
CDR3 protein: CASSPGQGTEQPQHF
CDR3 DNA: TGTGCCAGCAGCCCCGGACAGGGCACGGAACAGCCCCAGCATTTT

clone size: NA
V gene: TRBV5-1
J gene: TRBJ1-1
D gene: TRBD1
CDR3 protein: CASSLDRVHTEAFF
CDR3 DNA: TGCGCCAGCAGTCTAGACAGGGTTCACACTGAAGCTTTCTTT

clone size: few
V gene: TRBV12-5
J gene: TRBJ2-1
D gene: NA
CDR3 protein: CASGPFLEQFF
CDR3 DNA: TGTGCTAGTGGTCCCTTCCTGGAGCAGTTCTTC

clone size: few
V gene: TRBV6-6
J gene: TRBJ2-3
D gene: TRBD2
CDR3 protein: CASSSGLNTDTQYF
CDR3 DNA: TGTGCCAGCAGTTCGGGACTAAACACAGATACGCAGTATTTT

clone size: few
V gene: TRBV7-9
J gene: TRBJ1-2
D gene: NA
CDR3 protein: CASSLLAGRVGYGYTF
CDR3 DNA: TGTGCCAGCAGCCTCCTAGCGGGGAGAGTTGGGTATGGCTACACCTTC

clone size: once
V gene: TRBV12-5
J gene: TRBJ1-2
D gene: NA
CDR3 protein: CASGTGGKGGYTF
CDR3 DNA: TGTGCTAGTGGGACTGGGGGCAAGGGCGGCTACACCTTC

clone size: few
V gene: TRBV9
J gene: TRBJ1-4
D gene: NA
CDR3 protein: CASSAGRVNEKLFF
CDR3 DNA: TGTGCCAGCAGCGCCGGTCGAGTTAATGAAAAACTGTTTTTT

clone size: NA
V gene: TRBV27
J gene: TRBJ1-5
D gene: NA
CDR3 protein: CASSPWLGPNQPQHF
CDR3 DNA: TGTGCCAGCAGTCCATGGCTGGGGCCGAATCAGCCCCAGCATTTT

clone size: NA
V gene: TRBV9
J gene: TRBJ2-7
D gene: TRBD2
CDR3 protein: CASSSGGGSGRRQYF
CDR3 DNA: TGTGCCAGCAGCTCCGGGGGTGGTAGCGGGAGAAGGCAGTACTTC

clone size: NA
V gene: TRBV4-1
J gene: TRBJ2-2
D gene: NA
CDR3 protein: CASSTVDGELFF
CDR3 DNA: TGCGCCAGCAGCACGGTCGACGGGGAGCTGTTTTTT

clone size: NA
V gene: TRBV4-1
J gene: TRBJ2-1
D gene: TRBD2
CDR3 protein: CASSQETGTSGLFEQFF
CDR3 DNA: TGCGCCAGCAGCCAAGAGACCGGGACTAGTGGTCTTTTTGAGCAGTTCTTC

clone size: few
V gene: TRBV4-2
J gene: TRBJ1-1
D gene: NA
CDR3 protein: CASSPKGGAEAFF
CDR3 DNA: TGTGCCAGCAGCCCAAAAGGTGGGGCTGAAGCTTTCTTT

clone size: NA
V gene: TRBV7-9
J gene: TRBJ1-1
D gene: TRBD1
CDR3 protein: CASSRRDREDTEAFF
CDR3 DNA: TGTGCCAGCAGCCGCCGGGACAGGGAAGACACTGAAGCTTTCTTT

clone size: NA
V gene: TRBV29-1
J gene: TRBJ1-1
D gene: NA
CDR3 protein: CSVAGLGNTEAFF
CDR3 DNA: TGCAGCGTTGCGGGACTAGGGAACACTGAAGCTTTCTTT

clone size: NA
V gene: TRBV13
J gene: TRBJ2-2
D gene: TRBD2
CDR3 protein: CASSKTSGRAIWDTGELFF
CDR3 DNA: TGTGCCAGCAGCAAGACTAGCGGGAGGGCCATATGGGACACCGGGGAGCTGTTTTTT

clone size: NA
V gene: TRBV14
J gene: TRBJ2-1
D gene: NA
CDR3 protein: CASTQPGGEQFF
CDR3 DNA: TGTGCCAGCACCCAACCCGGGGGTGAGCAGTTCTTC

clone size: few
V gene: TRBV2
J gene: TRBJ2-7
D gene: NA
CDR3 protein: CASSNGQSSYEQYF
CDR3 DNA: TGTGCCAGCAGTAATGGACAGAGCTCCTACGAGCAGTACTTC

clone size: NA
V gene: TRBV11-2
J gene: TRBJ1-5
D gene: NA
CDR3 protein: CASSFGSNQPQHF
CDR3 DNA: TGTGCCAGCAGCTTCGGCAGTAATCAGCCCCAGCATTTT

clone size: few
V gene: TRBV29-1
J gene: TRBJ1-1
D gene: NA
CDR3 protein: CSDFTGPTEAFF
CDR3 DNA: TGCAGCGACTTTACAGGGCCCACTGAAGCTTTCTTT

clone size: NA
V gene: TRBV5-4
J gene: TRBJ2-7
D gene: NA
CDR3 protein: CASTAGAIDEQYF
CDR3 DNA: TGTGCCAGCACTGCAGGAGCAATCGACGAGCAGTACTTC

clone size: NA
V gene: TRBV2
J gene: TRBJ2-1
D gene: TRBD2
CDR3 protein: CASKRPGLSYNEQFF
CDR3 DNA: TGTGCCAGCAAGAGACCGGGACTATCCTACAATGAGCAGTTCTTC

clone size: NA
V gene: TRBV4-1
J gene: TRBJ2-1
D gene: TRBD2
CDR3 protein: CASSQLAGGEQFF
CDR3 DNA: TGCGCCAGCAGCCAACTAGCGGGAGGGGAGCAGTTCTTC

clone size: few
V gene: TRBV7-8
J gene: TRBJ2-6
D gene: NA
CDR3 protein: CASSLGSNGANVLTF
CDR3 DNA: TGTGCCAGCAGCTTGGGCTCGAATGGGGCCAACGTCCTGACTTTC

clone size: NA
V gene: TRBV5-4
J gene: TRBJ2-3
D gene: NA
CDR3 protein: CASSLTGLPTDTQYF
CDR3 DNA: TGTGCCAGCAGCTTGACAGGGCTACCCACAGATACGCAGTATTTT

clone size: NA
V gene: TRBV6-4
J gene: TRBJ2-2
D gene: TRBD1
CDR3 protein: CASSPRTGPNTGELFF
CDR3 DNA: TGTGCCAGCAGTCCTCGGACAGGACCGAACACCGGGGAGCTGTTTTTT

clone size: NA
V gene: TRBV6-5
J gene: TRBJ2-1
D gene: TRBD2
CDR3 protein: CASSYPSGTNEQFF
CDR3 DNA: TGTGCCAGCAGTTACCCTAGCGGGACCAATGAGCAGTTCTTC

clone size: NA
V gene: TRBV6-6
J gene: TRBJ2-5
D gene: NA
CDR3 protein: CASRLRGAQETQYF
CDR3 DNA: TGTGCCAGCAGACTAAGGGGGGCCCAAGAGACCCAGTACTTC

clone size: few
V gene: TRBV29-1
J gene: TRBJ2-2
D gene: NA
CDR3 protein: CSVETGELFF
CDR3 DNA: TGCAGCGTTGAAACCGGGGAGCTGTTTTTT